The rows below give T cell receptor beta chains drawn from one sample of a study of T cell responses to AZD1222 COVID-19 vaccine. TCRdb's copy holds only in-frame clones and misses some; the assay was immunoSEQ multiplex PCR. The sample comprises approximately 120,000 clones, 91% of which are singletons, and around 7% rests with the top ten. Material: peripheral blood, obtained on day 0 of AZD1222 vaccination. The receptors come from an adult in good health. The CDR3 runs from the conserved cysteine through the conserved F or W. A D gene is named only where the DNA matches it firmly. Size is stated for part of the rows, as once, few or many counts, or as a class when the clone is expanded.

j_gene: TRBJ1-2
d_gene: TRBD1
abundance: NA
v_gene: TRBV7-2
CDR3aa: CASSSQGDYGYTF
CDR3nt: TGTGCCAGCAGCTCACAGGGGGACTATGGCTACACCTTC

j_gene: TRBJ2-7
d_gene: TRBD2
abundance: NA
v_gene: TRBV19
CDR3aa: CASSIDLAGPYEQYF
CDR3nt: TGTGCCAGTAGTATAGATCTAGCGGGGCCCTACGAGCAGTACTTC

j_gene: TRBJ2-7
d_gene: NA
abundance: NA
v_gene: TRBV7-2
CDR3aa: CASSLAGWAHEQYF
CDR3nt: TGTGCCAGCAGCTTAGCGGGTTGGGCTCATGAGCAGTACTTC

j_gene: TRBJ2-3
d_gene: NA
abundance: NA
v_gene: TRBV24-1
CDR3aa: CATSDGDPRATDTQYF
CDR3nt: TGTGCCACCAGTGATGGGGACCCAAGGGCCACAGATACGCAGTATTTT

j_gene: TRBJ1-2
d_gene: NA
abundance: NA
v_gene: TRBV5-8
CDR3aa: CASSQRGEGLWGYTF
CDR3nt: TGTGCCAGCAGTCAAAGAGGGGAAGGGCTGTGGGGCTACACCTTC

j_gene: TRBJ2-5
d_gene: TRBD2
abundance: NA
v_gene: TRBV25-1
CDR3aa: CASSDSGILTAQYF
CDR3nt: TGTGCCAGCAGTGATAGCGGGATCCTTACGGCCCAGTACTTC

j_gene: TRBJ1-2
d_gene: TRBD1
abundance: NA
v_gene: TRBV6-2/TRBV6-3
CDR3aa: CASSHSRTGNYGYTF
CDR3nt: TGTGCCAGCAGTCACTCTCGGACAGGCAACTATGGCTACACCTTC

j_gene: TRBJ2-7
d_gene: TRBD2
abundance: NA
v_gene: TRBV2
CDR3aa: CASLRLAGVEQYF
CDR3nt: TGTGCCAGCCTGCGACTAGCGGGAGTCGAGCAGTACTTC

j_gene: TRBJ2-3
d_gene: NA
abundance: NA
v_gene: TRBV5-4
CDR3aa: CASSRTGPDTQYF
CDR3nt: TGTGCCAGCAGCAGAACAGGGCCCGATACGCAGTATTTT

j_gene: TRBJ2-4
d_gene: NA
abundance: NA
v_gene: TRBV6-5
CDR3aa: CASSSPVLNGNIQYF
CDR3nt: TGTGCCAGCAGTTCCCCGGTCCTTAATGGAAACATTCAGTACTTC

j_gene: TRBJ2-1
d_gene: TRBD1
abundance: NA
v_gene: TRBV18
CDR3aa: CASSSRQGMDEQFF
CDR3nt: TGTGCCAGCTCATCTAGACAGGGGATGGATGAGCAGTTCTTC

j_gene: TRBJ1-5
d_gene: TRBD1
abundance: NA
v_gene: TRBV15
CDR3aa: CATSRDRLRDRGSNQPQHF
CDR3nt: TGTGCCACCAGCAGAGATAGATTACGGGACAGGGGGAGCAATCAGCCCCAGCATTTT

j_gene: TRBJ1-1
d_gene: TRBD1
abundance: NA
v_gene: TRBV2
CDR3aa: CASSETRTGGAGIEAFF
CDR3nt: TGTGCCAGCAGTGAGACCAGGACAGGGGGCGCGGGTATCGAAGCTTTCTTT

j_gene: TRBJ2-3
d_gene: NA
abundance: few
v_gene: TRBV13
CDR3aa: CASSLSAGTDTQYF
CDR3nt: TGTGCCAGCAGCCTCAGCGCGGGGACAGATACGCAGTATTTT

j_gene: TRBJ1-2
d_gene: NA
abundance: once
v_gene: TRBV3-1/TRBV3-2
CDR3aa: CASRSRGAWDGYTF
CDR3nt: TGTGCCAGCAGGTCCCGGGGGGCATGGGATGGCTACACCTTC

j_gene: TRBJ2-3
d_gene: NA
abundance: NA
v_gene: TRBV7-7
CDR3aa: CASSLNRGGPGTDTQYF
CDR3nt: TGTGCCAGCAGCCTAAACCGGGGCGGGCCCGGCACAGATACGCAGTATTTT

j_gene: TRBJ2-7
d_gene: NA
abundance: once
v_gene: TRBV4-2
CDR3aa: CASSPGPASSYEQYF
CDR3nt: TGTGCCAGCAGCCCTGGGCCGGCAAGCTCCTACGAGCAGTACTTC

j_gene: TRBJ2-1
d_gene: TRBD1
abundance: NA
v_gene: TRBV13
CDR3aa: CASSRLGQVKGGDEQFF
CDR3nt: TGTGCCAGCAGCCGACTGGGACAGGTTAAGGGCGGGGATGAGCAGTTCTTC

j_gene: TRBJ2-1
d_gene: NA
abundance: NA
v_gene: TRBV12-3/TRBV12-4
CDR3aa: CASSSTRYNEQFF
CDR3nt: TGTGCCAGCAGCTCGACAAGGTACAATGAGCAGTTCTTC

j_gene: TRBJ1-5
d_gene: NA
abundance: NA
v_gene: TRBV10-2
CDR3aa: CASSEEDQPQHF
CDR3nt: TGCGCCAGCAGTGAGGAGGATCAGCCCCAGCATTTT

j_gene: TRBJ1-1
d_gene: NA
abundance: NA
v_gene: TRBV11-2
CDR3aa: CASSRGGRVAEAFF
CDR3nt: TGTGCCAGCAGCAGAGGTGGCAGGGTGGCTGAAGCTTTCTTT

j_gene: TRBJ2-2
d_gene: NA
abundance: NA
v_gene: TRBV4-1
CDR3aa: CASSQAGGRTGELFF
CDR3nt: TGCGCCAGCAGCCAGGCAGGGGGGCGCACCGGGGAGCTGTTTTTT

j_gene: TRBJ1-3
d_gene: NA
abundance: NA
v_gene: TRBV7-9
CDR3aa: CASSPPGLNSGNTIYF
CDR3nt: TGTGCCAGCAGCCCACCAGGACTGAACTCTGGAAACACCATATATTTT

j_gene: TRBJ1-3
d_gene: NA
abundance: NA
v_gene: TRBV7-9
CDR3aa: CASSLDPSGNTIYF
CDR3nt: TGTGCCAGCAGCTTAGACCCCTCTGGAAACACCATATATTTT

j_gene: TRBJ2-7
d_gene: NA
abundance: NA
v_gene: TRBV7-2
CDR3aa: CASSLAVSGPYEQYF
CDR3nt: TGTGCCAGCAGCTTAGCAGTCAGCGGACCCTACGAGCAGTACTTC

j_gene: TRBJ2-7
d_gene: TRBD1
abundance: NA
v_gene: TRBV5-5
CDR3aa: CASRWDRGRNEQYF
CDR3nt: TGTGCCAGCAGATGGGACAGGGGGCGGAACGAGCAGTACTTC

j_gene: TRBJ1-2
d_gene: TRBD1
abundance: many
v_gene: TRBV11-2
CDR3aa: CASSRDRVQGYTF
CDR3nt: TGTGCCAGCAGCCGCGACAGGGTGCAAGGCTACACCTTC

j_gene: TRBJ2-7
d_gene: NA
abundance: NA
v_gene: TRBV5-4
CDR3aa: CASSSWTGGEEQYF
CDR3nt: TGTGCCAGCAGCTCCTGGACTGGCGGGGAAGAGCAGTACTTC

j_gene: TRBJ1-3
d_gene: NA
abundance: once
v_gene: TRBV3-1/TRBV3-2
CDR3aa: CASSQDTVSGNTIYF
CDR3nt: TGTGCCAGCAGCCAAGACACTGTCTCTGGAAACACCATATATTTT

j_gene: TRBJ2-6
d_gene: NA
abundance: NA
v_gene: TRBV5-4
CDR3aa: CASSLAGAPGANVLTF
CDR3nt: TGTGCCAGCAGCTTGGCGGGGGCGCCAGGGGCCAACGTCCTGACTTTC